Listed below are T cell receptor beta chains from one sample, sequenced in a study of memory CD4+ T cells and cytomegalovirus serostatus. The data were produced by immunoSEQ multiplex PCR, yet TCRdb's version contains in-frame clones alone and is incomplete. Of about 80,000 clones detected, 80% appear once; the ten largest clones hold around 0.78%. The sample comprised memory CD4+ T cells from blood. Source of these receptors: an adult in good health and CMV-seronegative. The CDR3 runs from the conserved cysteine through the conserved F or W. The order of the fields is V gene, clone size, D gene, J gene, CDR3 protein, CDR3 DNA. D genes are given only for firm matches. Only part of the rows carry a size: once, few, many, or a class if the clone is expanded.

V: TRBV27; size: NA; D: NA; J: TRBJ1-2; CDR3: CASNFRGHDYGYTF; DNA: TGTGCCAGCAATTTCCGGGGGCATGACTATGGCTACACCTTC
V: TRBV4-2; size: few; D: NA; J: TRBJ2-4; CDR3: CASSQVPEVGAKNIQYF; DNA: TGTGCCAGCAGCCAAGTCCCAGAGGTTGGAGCCAAAAACATTCAGTACTTC
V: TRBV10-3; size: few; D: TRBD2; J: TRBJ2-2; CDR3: CAISATSGGATGELFF; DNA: TGTGCCATCAGTGCTACTAGCGGGGGGGCTACCGGGGAGCTGTTTTTT
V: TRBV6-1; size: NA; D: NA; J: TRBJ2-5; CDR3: CASSGADLETQYF; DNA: TGTGCCAGCAGTGGAGCGGACCTTGAGACCCAGTACTTC
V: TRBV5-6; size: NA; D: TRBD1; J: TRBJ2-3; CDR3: CASSFLTGGRTDTQYF; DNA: TGTGCCAGCAGCTTCCTGACAGGGGGCCGGACAGATACGCAGTATTTT
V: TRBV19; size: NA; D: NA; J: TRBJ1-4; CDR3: CASSIDRKNEKLFF; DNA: TGTGCCAGTAGTATTGACCGAAAAAATGAAAAACTGTTTTTT
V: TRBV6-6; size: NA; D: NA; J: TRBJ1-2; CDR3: CASSLASGNYGYTF; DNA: TGTGCCAGCAGTTTGGCCTCAGGGAACTATGGCTACACCTTC
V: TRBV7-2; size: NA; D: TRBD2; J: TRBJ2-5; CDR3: CASSSLAGLETQYF; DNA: TGTGCCAGCAGCTCACTAGCGGGGCTGGAGACCCAGTACTTC
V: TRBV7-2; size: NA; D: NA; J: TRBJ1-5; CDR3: CASSLGRSNQPQHF; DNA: TGTGCCAGCAGCTTGGGACGGAGCAATCAGCCCCAGCATTTT
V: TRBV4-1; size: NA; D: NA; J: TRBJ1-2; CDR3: CASSQVSGVLDSGYTF; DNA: TGCGCCAGCAGCCAAGTCTCAGGGGTTCTTGACTCTGGCTACACCTTC
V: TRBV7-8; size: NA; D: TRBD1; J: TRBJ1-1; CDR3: CASSFSQGDTEAFF; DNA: TGTGCCAGCAGCTTTTCACAGGGGGACACTGAAGCTTTCTTT
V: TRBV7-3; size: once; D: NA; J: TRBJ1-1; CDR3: CASSLTMAGFGEAEAFF; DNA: TGTGCCAGCAGCTTAACGATGGCGGGATTTGGGGAGGCTGAAGCTTTCTTT